This T cell receptor beta chain was captured by sequencing in a study of blood T cell repertoires in COVID-19. Clones were sequenced by immunoSEQ multiplex PCR, and TCRdb holds only the in-frame ones, with some missing. Here the sample spans roughly 120,000 clones, roughly nine tenths being singletons. J was trimmed by 7 bases and V by 1 base; bases with no gene match: 6. Germline CDR1 and CDR2: SGHNT and YYREEE (reference sequence). The length of the CDR3 is 15 residues. The chain carries TRBV5-4 and TRBJ2-1, with 9 bases aligning to TRBD1. Sequenced: peripheral blood. This receptor was identified in a human donor in a cohort sampled during active COVID-19. The CDR3 DNA is TGTGCCAGCAGCTTGCGGGACAGGGTCGTTAATGAGCAGTTCTTC. This translates into CASSLRDRVVNEQFF.